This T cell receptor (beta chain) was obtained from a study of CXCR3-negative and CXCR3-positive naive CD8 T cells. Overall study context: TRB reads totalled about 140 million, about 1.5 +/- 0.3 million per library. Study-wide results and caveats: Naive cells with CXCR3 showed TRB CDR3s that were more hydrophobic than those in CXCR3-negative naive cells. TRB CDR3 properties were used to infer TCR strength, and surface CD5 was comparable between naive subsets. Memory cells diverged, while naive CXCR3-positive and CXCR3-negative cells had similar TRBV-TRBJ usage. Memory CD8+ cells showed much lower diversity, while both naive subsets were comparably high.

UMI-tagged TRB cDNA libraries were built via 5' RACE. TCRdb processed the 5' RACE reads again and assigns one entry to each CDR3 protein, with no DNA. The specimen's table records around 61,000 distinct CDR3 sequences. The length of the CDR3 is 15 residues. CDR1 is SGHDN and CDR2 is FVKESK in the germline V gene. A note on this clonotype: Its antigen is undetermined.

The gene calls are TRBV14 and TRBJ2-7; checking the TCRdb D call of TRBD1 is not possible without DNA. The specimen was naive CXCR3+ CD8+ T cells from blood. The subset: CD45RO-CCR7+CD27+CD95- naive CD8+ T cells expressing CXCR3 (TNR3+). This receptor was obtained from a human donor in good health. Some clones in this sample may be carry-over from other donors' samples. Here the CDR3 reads CASSSPGLGKYEQYF. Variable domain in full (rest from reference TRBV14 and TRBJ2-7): EAGVTQFPSHSVIEKGQTVTLRCDPISGHDNLYWYRRVMGKEIKFLLHFVKESKQDESGMPNNRFLAERTGGTYSTLKVQPAELEDSGVYFCASSSPGLGKYEQYFGPGTRLTVT.